These 27 T cell receptor beta chains came from one sample sequenced in a study of T cell changes during pregnancy in multiple sclerosis. This table comes from immunoSEQ multiplex PCR, and its TCRdb copy is limited to in-frame clones, with some not included. This table holds tens of thousands of clones, approximately 90% found once. Sequenced here: peripheral blood, sampled in the third trimester of pregnancy. The source is a female donor with multiple sclerosis, enrolled in a pregnancy study.

The gene calls are TRBV28 and TRBJ1-1; D unclear. Trimming stripped 2 bases from V and 1 base from J, with 8 bases between. The CDR3 length is 14 residues. Looked up from germline, CDR1 is MDHEN and CDR2 is SYDVKM. The CDR3 DNA reads as TGTGCCAGCAGTTTAGCACAGTGGAACACTGAAGCTTTCTTT. It codes for CASSLAQWNTEAFF.

V and J are TRBV9 and TRBJ1-5; D gene unclear. Trimming cost V 2 bases and J 1 base, with 7 bases left between them. Germline V gives CDR1 SGDLS, CDR2 YYNGEE. The CDR3 spans 14 residues. The chain's CDR3 is CASSVDSSNQPQHF. The CDR3 DNA sequence: TGTGCCAGCAGCGTGGACTCGAGCAATCAGCCCCAGCATTTT.

V is TRBV5-4 and J is TRBJ2-7, with D tentatively TRBD2 (6 bases). Germline CDR1 is SGHNT and CDR2 is YYREEE (reference sequence). There are 15 residues in the CDR3. V lost 4 bases and J 7 bases, leaving 21 bases between the germline ends. DNA of the CDR3: TGTGCCAGCAGCCCGGGGAGGTTCCCCGGGTTGGAGCAGTACTTC. Translating it yields CASSPGRFPGLEQYF.

The chain recombines TRBV27 with TRBJ1-5; no clear D gene. Between the trimmed V and J ends, which lost 6 bases and 0 bases, there was a span of 12 bases. CDR3 size: 15 residues. CDR1 is MNHEY and CDR2 is SMNVEV in the germline V gene (reference sequence). The CDR3 nucleotides are TGTGCCAGCAGATATACAGAGAATAGCAATCAGCCCCAGCATTTT. As protein: CASRYTENSNQPQHF.

The CDR3 DNA sequence: TGTGCCAGCAGTTTGCCTAGCGGAAACAATGAGCAGTTCTTC. Its translation: CASSLPSGNNEQFF. This rearrangement joins TRBV28 to TRBJ2-1; 7 nucleotides align to TRBD2. CDR3 length: 14 residues. V lost 3 bases to trimming and J lost 5 bases; unmatched junction nucleotides: 4. CDR1 is MDHEN and CDR2 is SYDVKM in the germline V gene.

Concerning this clone itself: This same CDR3 is encoded by further DNA sequences in the sample. The rearrangement uses TRBV18 and TRBJ2-1; 11 positions agree with TRBD2. V dropped 3 bases and J dropped 5; count of bases not matched to a gene: 6. The germline V gene has CDR1 KGHSH and CDR2 LQKENI. The CDR3 has 16 amino acids. The CDR3 nucleotides are TGTGCCAGCTCACCGGCTGGGACTAGCGGAAACAATGAGCAGTTCTTC. As protein: CASSPAGTSGNNEQFF.

In regard to this clone: The missing conserved phenylalanine or tryptophan at the end of this CDR3 makes a read error likely. It is unclear where the CDR3 begins or ends on the DNA, so no DNA is shown, and the CDR3 is as TCRdb lists it. The chain uses TRBV6-5 and TRBJ1-4; TRBD1, the D gene given by the table, was not confirmed from the DNA. Termini included, the CDR3 measures 13 amino acids. Germline CDR1 is MNHEY and CDR2 is SVGAGI. Here the CDR3 reads CASSYPRQESVGI.

J is TRBJ2-1 and V is TRBV11-2; D gene unclear. The CDR3 has 15 residues. V was cut by 5 bases and J by 0 bases, with 11 bases left in between. Germline loops: CDR1 SGHAT, CDR2 FQNNGV. CDR3: CASSPVASSYNEQFF. CDR3 in DNA: TGTGCCAGCAGCCCCGTAGCAAGCTCCTACAATGAGCAGTTCTTC.

V gene TRBV7-9 combines with J gene TRBJ1-3; tentatively, D is TRBD1 (6 bases). Germline lookup yields CDR1 SEHNR and CDR2 FQNEAQ (reference sequence). The V end lost 5 bases, the J end lost 0 bases, and 8 bases lay between the germline ends. The CDR3 has 14 amino acids. The CDR3 DNA is TGTGCCAGCAGCCCGGACAGCTCTGGAAACACCATATATTTT. Protein product: CASSPDSSGNTIYF.

The chain's CDR3 is CAISDRGETNEKLFF. As DNA, the CDR3 is TGTGCCATCAGTGATAGAGGAGAAACTAATGAAAAACTGTTTTTT. V and J are TRBV10-3 and TRBJ1-4; D remains unclear. The CDR3 is made up of 15 amino acids. Germline lookup yields CDR1 ENHRY and CDR2 SYGVKD. Trimming cost V 3 bases and J 1 base, with 9 bases left between them.

The V gene is TRBV6-4, the J gene TRBJ1-2; TRBD1 matches 10 bases. Germline CDR1 MRHNA, CDR2 SNTAGT. The CDR3 is 17 residues long. Trimming cost V 2 bases and J 4 bases; bases outside gene matches: 10. The CDR3 DNA reads as TGTGCCAGCAGTGACGTTGCCGGGACAGGGGACACCTATGGCTACACCTTC. Protein: CASSDVAGTGDTYGYTF.

This clone was seen a handful of times. The rearrangement joins TRBV29-1 to TRBJ1-1; D is unclear. Germline CDR1 reads SQVTM; CDR2 reads ANQGSEA. The CDR3 length is 14 residues. V was pared by 4 bases and J by 0 bases, with 12 bases between. The CDR3 reads CSVVGGVLNTEAFF. CDR3 nucleotides: TGCAGCGTTGTGGGCGGGGTATTGAACACTGAAGCTTTCTTT. The whole variable domain, filled in from reference TRBV29-1 and TRBJ1-1, reads SAVISQKPSRDICQRGTSLTIQCQVDSQVTMMFWYRQQPGQSLTLIATANQGSEATYESGFVIDKFPISRPNLTFSTLTVSNMSPEDSSIYLCSVVGGVLNTEAFFGQGTRLTVV.

V usage is TRBV7-2 and J usage is TRBJ2-5, with 11 bases fitting TRBD2. After removal of 4 bases from V and 5 bases from J, the junction contained 12 bases not matched to a gene. Germline V CDR1 and CDR2: SGHTA, FQGNSA. The CDR3 loop spans 17 amino acids. The CDR3 region is CASSSLAGGPVSETQYF. The CDR3 DNA is TGTGCCAGCAGCTCATTAGCGGGAGGGCCTGTTTCGGAGACCCAGTACTTC. The entire variable domain, with the rest obtained from reference TRBV7-2 and TRBJ2-5, is as follows: GAGVSQSPSNKVTEKGKDVELRCDPISGHTALYWYRQSLGQGLEFLIYFQGNSAPDKSGLPSDRFSAERTGGSVSTLTIQRTQQEDSAVYLCASSSLAGGPVSETQYFGPGTRLLVL.

CDR3 nucleotides: TGTGCCAGCAGTTTTAGCGGGAGCACAGATACGCAGTATTTT. This translates into CASSFSGSTDTQYF. The V and J genes are TRBV28 and TRBJ2-3; 7 bases align to TRBD2. Germline V CDR1 and CDR2: MDHEN, SYDVKM. The CDR3 runs 14 residues. V lost 3 bases, J lost 0 bases, and 0 bases stayed unmatched.

CDR3 residues: CASGKDGLYGYTF. The CDR3 nucleotides read TGTGCTAGTGGTAAGGACGGACTCTATGGCTACACCTTC. V and J are TRBV12-5 and TRBJ1-2, with D unclear. V was cut by 5 bases and J by 4 bases, with 11 bases left in between. The germline V gene has CDR1 LGHNT and CDR2 FRNRAP. CDR3 length equals 13 residues.

The chain links TRBV4-2 to TRBJ2-1, with 12 nucleotides matching TRBD2. The CDR3 loop spans 16 amino acids. V lost 4 bases to trimming and J lost 4 bases; unmatched junction nucleotides: 5. Germline-derived CDR1 and CDR2 are LGHNA and YNFKEQ. The CDR3 region is CASSRTSGNDYNEQFF. The DNA of the CDR3 is TGTGCCAGCAGCCGGACTAGCGGGAACGATTACAATGAGCAGTTCTTC.

V and J are TRBV5-4 and TRBJ1-2, with TRBD1 as a possible D gene (5 bases). Deletions cut 2 bases from V and 5 bases from J, with 10 bases between. CDR1 and CDR2 (germline): SGHNT, YYREEE (reference sequence). There are 13 residues in the CDR3. The chain's CDR3 is CASSFQGNYGYTF. Written as DNA, the CDR3 is TGTGCCAGCAGCTTTCAGGGAAATTATGGCTACACCTTC.

The chain joins TRBV6-5 to TRBJ2-5; no reliable D call. The germline V and J ends were trimmed by 2 bases and 7 bases, with 14 bases remaining between them. The germline gives CDR1 MNHEY, CDR2 SVGAGI. The CDR3 length is 14 residues. Here the CDR3 reads CASSYADQVGTQYF. CDR3 DNA: TGTGCCAGCAGTTACGCCGACCAGGTCGGGACCCAGTACTTC.

The chain recombines TRBV13 with TRBJ2-7; TRBD1 is a possible D gene (6 bases). This CDR3 is 14 amino acids long. CDR1 is PRHDT, CDR2 FYEKMQ, per germline (reference sequence). V lost 5 bases and J lost 3, with 14 bases in between. The CDR3 here is CASSKGDTDYEQYF. The CDR3 DNA follows: TGTGCCAGCAGCAAGGGGGACACAGACTACGAGCAGTACTTC. Variable domain in full (rest from reference TRBV13 and TRBJ2-7): AAGVIQSPRHLIKEKRETATLKCYPIPRHDTVYWYQQGPGQDPQFLISFYEKMQSDKGSIPDRFSAQQFSDYHSELNMSSLELGDSALYFCASSKGDTDYEQYFGPGTRLTVT.

This clone was counted a few times. This rearrangement joins TRBV5-4 to TRBJ1-4; D unresolved. With 0 bases removed from V and 4 bases from J, the gap between germline ends came to 7 bases. The CDR3 is 14 amino acids. CDR1 and CDR2 (germline): SGHNT, YYREEE (reference sequence). The CDR3 DNA reads as TGTGCCAGCAGCTTGGGACAAAATAATGAAAAACTGTTTTTT. It translates to CASSLGQNNEKLFF.

V is TRBV5-1 and J is TRBJ2-7, with a possible D match to TRBD2 (6 bases). Trimming removed 3 bases at V and 3 bases at J, with 10 bases between. This CDR3 is built from 13 residues. Per the germline V gene, CDR1 is SGHRS and CDR2 is YFSETQ. CDR3 residues: CASSSGDSYEQYF. The CDR3 DNA follows: TGCGCCAGCAGCTCGGGAGACAGCTACGAGCAGTACTTC. The variable domain in full, completed from reference TRBV5-1 and TRBJ2-7, reads KAGVTQTPRYLIKTRGQQVTLSCSPISGHRSVSWYQQTPGQGLQFLFEYFSETQRNKGNFPGRFSGRQFSNSRSEMNVSTLELGDSALYLCASSSGDSYEQYFGPGTRLTVT.

The CDR3 nucleotides read TGTGCCAGCAGTTCTACGGGGTCAACTAATGAAAAACTGTTTTTT. Encoded protein: CASSSTGSTNEKLFF. V is TRBV28 and J is TRBJ1-4; D gene unclear. Deletions cut 4 bases from V and 0 bases from J, with 9 bases between. This CDR3 is 15 amino acids long. CDR1 is MDHEN, CDR2 SYDVKM, per germline.

The count of this clone is one. The chain uses TRBV5-1 and TRBJ2-7; the match to TRBD2 covers 7 bases. Germline-derived CDR1 and CDR2 are SGHRS and YFSETQ. The CDR3 has 17 amino acids. The junction had 16 bases not matched to a gene; V was cut back by 4 bases and J by 3 bases. This CDR3 reads CASSPEEGLGGSYEQYF. The CDR3 DNA sequence: TGCGCCAGCAGCCCGGAGGAAGGACTAGGCGGGAGCTACGAGCAGTACTTC.

J is TRBJ2-7 and V is TRBV4-2; a possible D gene is TRBD1 (6 bases). V lost 4 bases to trimming and J lost 6 bases, with 10 bases between them. The CDR3 runs to 12 residues. The germline gives CDR1 LGHNA, CDR2 YNFKEQ. This chain's CDR3 is CASSRGQTEQYF. The CDR3 DNA follows: TGTGCCAGCAGCCGGGGACAAACCGAGCAGTACTTC.

V usage is TRBV9 and J usage is TRBJ2-6; TRBD2 is a possible D gene (6 bases). The CDR3 sequence is 15 residues long. The germline V gene encodes CDR1 SGDLS and CDR2 YYNGEE. With 2 bases removed from V and 3 bases from J, the gap between germline ends came to 9 bases. The CDR3 DNA sequence: TGTGCCAGCAGCGTGGAGGGAGGTGGGGCCAACGTCCTGACTTTC. Its protein product is CASSVEGGGANVLTF.

The chain recombines TRBV6-4 with TRBJ2-1, with 13 bases that match TRBD2. This CDR3 has 15 residues. Germline CDR1 reads MRHNA; CDR2 reads SNTAGT. J gave up 7 bases and V 3 bases, and 3 bases lay outside the gene matches. In nucleotides, the CDR3 is TGTGCCAGCAGTGAACTAGCGGGAGGGAATAATGAGCAGTTCTTC. Translated: CASSELAGGNNEQFF.

J is TRBJ2-2 and V is TRBV5-1; unclear D gene. The CDR3 extends over 14 amino acids. The V and J ends lost 1 base and 7 bases respectively, with 11 bases between them. Germline V lookup: CDR1 SGHRS, CDR2 YFSETQ. The CDR3 DNA reads as TGCGCCAGCAGCTTGACTCAGAGAGGCGGGGAGCTGTTTTTT. Translating it yields CASSLTQRGGELFF.